This T cell receptor (beta chain) was sequenced during a study of cytomegalovirus exposure and HLA in healthy donors. Of note for this clone: The antigen is undetermined.

Primers: 60 Vbeta forward and 13 Jbeta reverse. Generated by immunoSEQ multiplex PCR, the TCRdb table keeps only in-frame clones and is missing some. The sample has some 95,000 clones; nearly 80% are singletons. Points from the study as a whole: Association of approximately 16,000 TCR beta sequences with HLA alleles was found at 0.05 false discovery rate in a later analysis. Most TCR beta V segments were productive about 90% or about 30% of the time in an earlier analysis. In a later analysis, CMV-associated beta chains were mostly HLA-associated, it appeared.

The junction had 7 bases not matched to a gene; V was cut back by 5 bases and J by 4 bases. Germline V gene data show CDR1 as MNHNS and CDR2 as SASEGT. The CDR3 loop spans 14 amino acids. The source is a woman in her forties in good health and CMV-seropositive. The chain links TRBV6-1 to TRBJ1-1; 7 bases fit TRBD1. Material for sequencing was PBMCs. DNA for the CDR3: TGTGCCAGCAGTACCAGGGGGAGGAGCACTGAAGCTTTCTTT. It is translated as CASSTRGRSTEAFF.